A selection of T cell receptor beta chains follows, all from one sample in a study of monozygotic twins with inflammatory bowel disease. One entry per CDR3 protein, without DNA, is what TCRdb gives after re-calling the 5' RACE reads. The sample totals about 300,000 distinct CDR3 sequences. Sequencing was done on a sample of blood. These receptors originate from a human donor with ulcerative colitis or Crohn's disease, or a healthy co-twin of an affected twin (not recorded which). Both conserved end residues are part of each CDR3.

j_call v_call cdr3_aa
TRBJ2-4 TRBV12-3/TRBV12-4 CASTPLGAKNIQYF
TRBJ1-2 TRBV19 CASSPLNPGQGPRGYTF
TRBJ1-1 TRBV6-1 CASSPPGHRSTEAFF
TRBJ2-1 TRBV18 CASSPRDRDYSEQFF
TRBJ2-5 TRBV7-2 CASSLALGVVRETQYF
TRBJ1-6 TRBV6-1 CASARDRVFSSPLHF
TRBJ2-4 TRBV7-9 CASSPRQDRNIQYF
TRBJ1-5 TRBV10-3 CAISETGRNQPQHF
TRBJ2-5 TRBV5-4 CASSLNRMEETQYF
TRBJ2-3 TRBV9 CASSVATSGGGSTDTQYF
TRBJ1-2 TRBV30 CAWSPSAGGYTF
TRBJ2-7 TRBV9 CASSPTESYEQYF
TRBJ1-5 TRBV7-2 CASSLRDRVGNQPQHF
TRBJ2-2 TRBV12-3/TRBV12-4 CASSFGGSRPGELFF
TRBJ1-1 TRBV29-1 CSLRTPNTEAFF
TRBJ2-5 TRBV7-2 CASSVRTGRETQYF
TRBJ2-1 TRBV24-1 CATSDLIERGGNEQFF
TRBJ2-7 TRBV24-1 CATRPRRGNEQYF
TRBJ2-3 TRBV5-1 CASSLDGRDTDTQYF
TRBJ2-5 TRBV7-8 CASSLDLRIGTDYQETQYF
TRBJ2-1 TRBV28 CASSLGWDEQFF
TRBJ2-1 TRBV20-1 CSARDLSYNEQFF
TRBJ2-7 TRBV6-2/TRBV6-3 CASSRTGGVSYEQYF
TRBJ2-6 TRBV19 CASTSNSGANVLTF
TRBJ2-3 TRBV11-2 CASSLRRRGLAGGQGDTQYF
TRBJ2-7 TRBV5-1 CASSLNRGSEQYF
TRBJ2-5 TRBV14 CASSQRFGGVGQETQYF
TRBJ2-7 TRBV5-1 CASSFYGQGPMYEQYF
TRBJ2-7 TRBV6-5 CASSYDPGPYEQYF
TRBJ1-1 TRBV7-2 CASSLVGPLNTEAFF
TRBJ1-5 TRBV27 CASSTLGGGRNQPQHF
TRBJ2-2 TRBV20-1 CSAREWGQGAATGELFF
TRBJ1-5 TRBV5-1 CASSWGLNQPQHF
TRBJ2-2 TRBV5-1 CASSPHRVNTGELFF
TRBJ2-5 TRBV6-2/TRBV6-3 CASRNNRRGRQETQYF
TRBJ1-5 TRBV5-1 CASSLGPWSNQPQHF
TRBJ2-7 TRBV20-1 CSARVVARAYEQYF
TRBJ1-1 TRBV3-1 CASSPRQAYSMAEAFF
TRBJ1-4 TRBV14 CASSQRRGQINEKLFF
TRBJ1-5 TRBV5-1 CASSPEGGNQPQHF
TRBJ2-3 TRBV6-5 CASSSPSLGTDTQYF
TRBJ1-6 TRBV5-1 CASSLDDSSPLHF